These T cell receptor beta chains were read from a single sample in a study of technical replicates of blood from a handful of donors. Produced via immunoSEQ multiplex PCR; TCRdb's table is partial and in-frame only. The data contain roughly 50,000 clones, roughly 95% of them singletons. The specimen was PBMCs. The receptors come from a human donor in good health. Some clones in this sample may be carry-over from other donors' samples. The CDR3 runs from the conserved cysteine through the conserved F or W. The order of the fields is V gene, J gene, D gene, CDR3 protein. D genes are given only for firm matches.

>TRBV7-2|TRBJ2-7|TRBD2
CASSQGLARTYEQYF
>TRBV5-8|TRBJ2-1|TRBD2
CASSSLGSGGAEEQFF
>TRBV7-9|TRBJ1-4|.
CASSFLPVGRGRSNEKLFF
>TRBV4-3|TRBJ2-2|.
CASSQEARVGGLNTGELFF
>TRBV5-1|TRBJ1-6|TRBD1
CASSTQGQDSPLHF
>TRBV7-2|TRBJ2-1|TRBD2
CAAGKGASGGQTHYNEQFF
>TRBV11-2|TRBJ2-1|.
CASSGETRGEQFF
>TRBV7-3|TRBJ1-4|TRBD1
CASSQDRNEKLFF
>TRBV5-4|TRBJ2-5|.
CASSPSAVETQYF
>TRBV15|TRBJ1-5|.
CATSGHTQPQHF
>TRBV7-9|TRBJ1-1|.
CASSRQVNTEAFF
>TRBV5-6|TRBJ1-6|TRBD1
CASSGRTGGFSPLHF
>TRBV4-2|TRBJ2-3|TRBD2
CASSQDLSGGAGDTQYF
>TRBV18|TRBJ1-4|.
CASSLGGPTNEKLFF
>TRBV4-2|TRBJ1-1|TRBD1
CASSQRTGTNTEAFF
>TRBV5-1|TRBJ2-3|.
CASSSRMTDTQYF
>TRBV20-1|TRBJ2-1|.
CSARQEKLEFF
>TRBV2|TRBJ2-5|.
CASSSDSRETQYF
>TRBV19|TRBJ1-2|.
CASSKGDYGYTF
>TRBV10-2|TRBJ1-4|TRBD1
CASRPDRAREKLFF
>TRBV4-1|TRBJ2-1|TRBD1
CASSADRLDNEQFF
>TRBV21-1|TRBJ2-5|.
CASSITSGGNQETQYF
>TRBV29-1|TRBJ2-7|TRBD1
CSAQRGTGVNEQYF
>TRBV9|TRBJ2-7|TRBD2
CASSPTSGSSYEQYF
>TRBV7-8|TRBJ1-1|.
CASSADGDSEAFF
>TRBV7-3|TRBJ1-5|.
CASSPGHLGIVSNQPQHF
>TRBV29-1|TRBJ2-3|.
CSVEVTSTDTQYF
>TRBV27|TRBJ1-6|TRBD1
CASRQGPYNSPLHF
>TRBV9|TRBJ2-5|TRBD2
CASSVDSGSETQYF
>TRBV6-1|TRBJ1-5|.
CASSPTSHQPQHF
>TRBV9|TRBJ2-2|TRBD2
CASSSHTTSGNTGELFF
>TRBV9|TRBJ2-3|.
CASSVVGESDTQYF
>TRBV12-5|TRBJ2-1|TRBD2
CASGLVIAGGQNEQFF
>TRBV6-6|TRBJ1-1|.
CASSYRGRSSSEAFF
>TRBV10-3|TRBJ2-2|TRBD2
CAMSAEGGTGELFF
>TRBV7-2|TRBJ2-1|TRBD1
CASSARQGYNEQFF
>TRBV4-3|TRBJ2-1|TRBD2
CASSQGSGVIGGGNEQFF
>TRBV7-2|TRBJ2-7|TRBD2
CASSLALSGGYEQYF
>TRBV11-2|TRBJ2-2|.
CASSLGEAGELFF
>TRBV2|TRBJ2-3|TRBD2
CASSEIGRAGKDTQYF
>TRBV11-3|TRBJ2-1|TRBD2
CASSLETSGSSYNEQFF
>TRBV18|TRBJ1-3|.
CASSPPRGLNTIYF
>TRBV13|TRBJ2-3|TRBD2
CASTQSGGADTQYF
>TRBV5-6|TRBJ2-4|TRBD2
CASSRLAGDKNIQYF
>TRBV10-1|TRBJ2-7|TRBD1
CASRAPRQGTYEQYF
>TRBV11-2|TRBJ1-4|TRBD1
CASSPRTGRKTTGRRLFF
>TRBV29-1|TRBJ1-1|.
CSVVGVPEGTEAFF
>TRBV12-5|TRBJ2-1|TRBD1
CASGLLTGANEQFF
>TRBV15|TRBJ2-5|.
CATSRGGGETQYF
>TRBV5-6|TRBJ1-5|TRBD1
CASSLGDRSNQPQHF
>TRBV9|TRBJ2-1|.
CASSGGGRDHEQFF
>TRBV5-1|TRBJ1-4|.
CASSLATANEKLFF
>TRBV5-1|TRBJ1-1|.
CASSFQGMGTEAFF